This TCR beta chain was identified in a study of T cell responses to AZD1222 COVID-19 vaccine. Overall study results and limits: The study identified only five to seven AZD1222 recipients as seropositive at baseline. Females made up more of the donors, who were largely white British, and clonal diversity may have come out too low. Spike-specific TCR breadth and depth rose after two AZD1222 doses. Regions 160-218 and 743-854 held dominance among vaccine-associated CD4 TCRs, which spanned spike.

About this clone: Its antigen is currently unknown.

Assay used: immunoSEQ multiplex PCR; TCRdb lists only in-frame clones, some missing. There are 100,000 to 150,000 clones in the sample; roughly 84% occur only once, and roughly a quarter lies in the top ten. Germline V gene lookup returns CDR1 SGHDN and CDR2 FVKESK. The CDR3 runs to 13 residues. V was trimmed by 0 bases and J by 9 bases, leaving 9 bases between them. The sequence was obtained from an adult who received the AZD1222 COVID-19 vaccine. This chain uses TRBV14 with TRBJ2-1, with D perhaps matching TRBD2 (5 bases). Sequenced here: peripheral blood, sampled 28 days after the second AZD1222 dose. The CDR3 sequence: CASSQDLAGEQFF. For the CDR3, the DNA is TGTGCCAGCAGCCAAGATCTGGCGGGTGAGCAGTTCTTC.